The entry below describes one T cell receptor (beta chain). Under the authors' procedure: Amplified reference gene primers provided the basis for estimating nucleated cell counts. Using immunoSEQ multiplex PCR, the repertoire was profiled, and TCRdb retains in-frame clones only, with some absent. Clonal size and the V and J genes are those of that table, whereas D and trimming came from the DNA. The sample shows about 250,000 clones, around nine tenths of them seen only once. The data originate from a study of blood T cell repertoires in COVID-19. Study-wide context: Donors in the United States, Italy and Spain gave samples during acute or convalescent COVID-19.

The CDR3 spans 14 residues. Germline V gene lookup returns CDR1 LNHDA and CDR2 SQIVND (reference sequence). Trimming left V 6 bases short and J 7 bases short, with 15 bases between. The clonotype originates from a man of 80 years or more with acute or convalescent COVID-19. Sequencing was performed on peripheral blood. This rearrangement joins TRBV19 to TRBJ1-4; no clear D. The CDR3 spells CASSPGRRPEKLFF. In nucleotides, the CDR3 is TGTGCCAGTAGCCCCGGGAGACGACCTGAAAAACTGTTTTTT.